This T cell receptor beta chain was recovered during a study of identical twins. The study's findings and limits: In beta out-of-frame sequences, the excess sharing between twins was weaker.

Of note for this clonotype: Its antigen remains unidentified.

MiXCR was run by TCRdb on the 5' RACE reads, yielding one entry per CDR3 protein. Among more than 1.5 million distinct CDR3 sequences listed, around 33% were seen once. The CDR3 has 15 amino acids. Germline V CDR1 and CDR2: SGDLS, YYNGEE. The ends lost 3 bases at V and 4 bases at J; junction bases unmatched: 9. The sequence was obtained from a newborn girl in good health. The sequenced sample was cord blood. The rearrangement links TRBV9 to TRBJ1-1; 7 bases line up with TRBD1. CDR3 nucleotide sequence: TGTGCCAGCAGCGCCGAACAAGGGGGCGTCACTGAAGCTTTCTTT. This encodes CASSAEQGGVTEAFF.